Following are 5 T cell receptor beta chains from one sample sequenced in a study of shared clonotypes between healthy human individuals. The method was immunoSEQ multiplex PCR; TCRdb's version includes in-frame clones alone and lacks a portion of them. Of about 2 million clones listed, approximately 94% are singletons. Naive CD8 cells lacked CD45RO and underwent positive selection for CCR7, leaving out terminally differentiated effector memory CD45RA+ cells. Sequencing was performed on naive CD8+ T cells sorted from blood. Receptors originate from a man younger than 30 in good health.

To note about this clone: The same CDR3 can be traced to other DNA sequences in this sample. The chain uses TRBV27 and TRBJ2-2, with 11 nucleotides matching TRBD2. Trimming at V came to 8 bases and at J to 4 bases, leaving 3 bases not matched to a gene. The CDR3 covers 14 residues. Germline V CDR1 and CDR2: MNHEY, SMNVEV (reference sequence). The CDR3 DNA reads TGTGCCAGCCGACTAGCGGGAAGCACCGGGGAGCTGTTTTTT. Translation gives CASRLAGSTGELFF.

The CDR3: CASSQAGGDRTQYF. The CDR3 nucleotides read TGCGCCAGCAGCCAAGCGGGGGGGGATCGGACCCAGTACTTC. The chain couples TRBV4-1 to TRBJ2-5, with 8 bases fitting TRBD2. This CDR3 is built from 14 residues. CDR1 is MGHRA and CDR2 is YSYEKL in the germline V gene. J gave up 7 bases and V 1 base, and 5 bases lay outside the gene matches.

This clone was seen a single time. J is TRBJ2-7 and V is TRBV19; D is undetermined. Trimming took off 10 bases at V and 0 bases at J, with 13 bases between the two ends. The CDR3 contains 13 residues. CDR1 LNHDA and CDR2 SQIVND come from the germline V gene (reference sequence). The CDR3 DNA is TGTGCCACCCTGGACGGAATCTCCTACGAGCAGTACTTC. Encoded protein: CATLDGISYEQYF. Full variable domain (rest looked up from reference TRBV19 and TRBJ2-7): DGGITQSPKYLFRKEGQNVTLSCEQNLNHDAMYWYRQDPGQGLRLIYYSQIVNDFQKGDIAEGYSVSREKKESFPLTVTSAQKNPTAFYLCATLDGISYEQYFGPGTRLTVT.

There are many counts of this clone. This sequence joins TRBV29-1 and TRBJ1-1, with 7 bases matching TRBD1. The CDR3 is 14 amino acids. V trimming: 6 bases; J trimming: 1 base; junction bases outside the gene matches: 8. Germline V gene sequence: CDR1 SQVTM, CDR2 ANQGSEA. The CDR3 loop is CSVKGGVSNTEAFF. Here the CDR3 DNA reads TGCAGCGTCAAAGGGGGCGTCTCGAACACTGAAGCTTTCTTT.

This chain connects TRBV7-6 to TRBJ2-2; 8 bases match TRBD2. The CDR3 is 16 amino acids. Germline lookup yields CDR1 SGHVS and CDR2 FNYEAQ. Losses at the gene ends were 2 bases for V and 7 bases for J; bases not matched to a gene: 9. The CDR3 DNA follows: TGTGCCAGCAGCTTAAACCCAGCGGGAGCGGTCGGGGAGCTGTTTTTT. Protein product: CASSLNPAGAVGELFF.